This T cell receptor (beta chain) derives from a study of blood T cell repertoires in COVID-19. Study background: Sources were T cells, B-cell-depleted T cells, or PBMCs; the material itself was cDNA or gDNA.

Profiled with immunoSEQ multiplex PCR; TCRdb holds only in-frame clones, not every one. The sample lists more than 30,000 clones, roughly 94% occurring once. CDR3 length: 15 residues. The V gene end was trimmed by 6 bases and the J gene end by 5 bases; junction bases not matched to a gene: 13. Germline V gene lookup returns CDR1 WNHNN and CDR2 SYGVQD (reference sequence). The TCR originated in a human donor with active COVID-19. The donor label of this sample is uncertain. This rearrangement joins TRBV10-1 to TRBJ2-7, with 7 positions matching TRBD1. The sample taken for sequencing was peripheral blood. The CDR3 DNA is TGCGCCAGCAGCCCTGGACAGGTGCGAAGGAACGAGCAGTACTTC. It translates to CASSPGQVRRNEQYF.